Listed here is a single T cell receptor beta chain. Per the original data handling: By means of reference gene primer amplification, nucleated cell counts were estimated. Data came from immunoSEQ multiplex PCR; TCRdb stores just in-frame clones and leaves some out. That table is the source of V, J and clone size, and D and trimming were worked out from the DNA. Among some 190,000 clones listed, approximately 85% were seen once. The sample originates from a study of blood T cell repertoires in COVID-19. Study summary: Italy, Spain and the United States were the sources of the convalescent and acute COVID-19 samples. PBMCs, B-cell-depleted T cells, or T cells provided the cDNA or gDNA that made up the material.

The CDR3 consists of 18 residues. Germline assignment: CDR1 SGHKS and CDR2 YYEKEE (reference sequence). Trimming removed 0 bases from V and 4 bases from J, with 20 bases in between. The sequence was collected from a woman of 80 years or more with acute or convalescent COVID-19. The specimen sequenced was peripheral blood. The chain recombines TRBV5-5 with TRBJ1-3, with a possible D match to TRBD1 (5 bases). Written as DNA, the CDR3 is TGTGCCAGCAGCTTGGAGGAAATGACAGCGACGACCGGAAACACCATATATTTT. Translated: CASSLEEMTATTGNTIYF. The complete variable domain, with remaining parts taken from reference TRBV5-5 and TRBJ1-3, reads DAGVTQSPTHLIKTRGQQVTLRCSPISGHKSVSWYQQVLGQGPQFIFQYYEKEERGRGNFPDRFSARQFPNYSSELNVNALLLGDSALYLCASSLEEMTATTGNTIYFGEGSWLTVV.